This TCR beta chain derives from a study of technical replicates of blood from a few donors. Clones were sequenced by immunoSEQ multiplex PCR, and TCRdb holds only the in-frame ones, with some missing. This sample carries 76,000 or so clones, about 91% of them seen once, and the ten largest clones take around 0.24%. Germline assignment: CDR1 LNHDA and CDR2 SQIVND (reference sequence). V shed 6 bases and J 1 base; nucleotides not matched to a gene: 4. The CDR3 covers 14 residues. Sequencing input: T cells isolated from PBMCs. This sequence was found in a human donor in good health. The chain joins TRBV19 to TRBJ2-5, with 8 bases aligning to TRBD2. The CDR3 sequence: CASSITSGQETQYF. CDR3 sequence (DNA): TGTGCCAGTAGCATTACTAGCGGCCAAGAGACCCAGTACTTC.